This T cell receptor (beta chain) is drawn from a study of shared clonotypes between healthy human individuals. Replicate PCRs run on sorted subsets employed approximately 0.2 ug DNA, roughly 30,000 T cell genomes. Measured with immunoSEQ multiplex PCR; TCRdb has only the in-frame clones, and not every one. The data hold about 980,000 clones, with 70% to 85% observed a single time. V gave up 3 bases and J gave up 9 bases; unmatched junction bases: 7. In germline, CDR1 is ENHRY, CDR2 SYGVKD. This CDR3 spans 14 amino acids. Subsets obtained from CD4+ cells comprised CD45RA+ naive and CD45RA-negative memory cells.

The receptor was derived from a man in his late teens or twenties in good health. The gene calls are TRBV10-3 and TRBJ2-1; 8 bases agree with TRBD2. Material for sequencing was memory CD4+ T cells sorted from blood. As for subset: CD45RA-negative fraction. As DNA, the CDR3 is TGTGCCATCAGTGACGGGACTAGAGGGGTTGAGCAGTTCTTC. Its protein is CAISDGTRGVEQFF.